Following are 26 T cell receptor beta chains from one sample sequenced in a study of T cells after yellow fever vaccination. TCRdb re-derived calls from the 5' RACE reads in MiXCR, one entry per CDR3 protein. This sample has 450,000 to 600,000 distinct CDR3 sequences, with approximately 13% found just once. Material: PBMCs, obtained on the day of the yellow fever booster vaccination. Receptors were obtained from a man between 25 and 39 years old who received the YFV17D yellow fever vaccine.

This clonotype was seen more than once but under ten times. The rearrangement joins TRBV21-1 to TRBJ2-3; the table's D call of TRBD2 was not tested on the DNA. TRBV21-1 is labeled a pseudogene. The CDR3 runs 18 residues. The CDR3 nucleotides are TGTGCCAGCAGCCAAACTATTTCGGGCGCGGGAGGCACAGATACGCAGTATTTT. This codes for CASSQTISGAGGTDTQYF.

There are many counts of this clonotype. The V gene is TRBV6-5, the J gene TRBJ2-7; D call uncertain. This CDR3 comprises 11 residues. Germline V CDR1 and CDR2: MNHEY, SVGAGI. Trimming pared 5 bases from V and 3 bases from J, leaving 5 bases between. This chain's CDR3 is CASSQLYEQYF. The CDR3 DNA follows: TGTGCCAGCAGTCAACTCTACGAGCAGTACTTC.

In the case of this clonotype: A junction boundary mismatches the germline segment, possibly from a read error. The chain is built from TRBV5-1 and TRBJ2-5; D is unresolved. This CDR3 comprises 16 residues. The germline V gene encodes CDR1 SGHRS and CDR2 YFSETQ. In nucleotides, the CDR3 is TGCGCCGGCAGCTTCGGGCACGGAATTAGGAAGGAGACCCAGTACTTC. This encodes CAGSFGHGIRKETQYF.

The V gene is TRBV3-1, the J gene TRBJ2-5; 9 nucleotides agree with TRBD2. The germline V gene has CDR1 LGHDT and CDR2 YNNKEL (reference sequence). J gave up 5 bases and V 3 bases, and 4 bases lay outside the gene matches. This CDR3 spans 14 amino acids. As DNA, the CDR3 is TGTGCCAGCAGCCATGGACTAGCGCAGGAGACCCAGTACTTC. Protein product: CASSHGLAQETQYF.

This clonotype was seen a handful of times. This chain links TRBV30 with TRBJ1-1; weak D call: TRBD1 (6 bases). CDR3 length: 14 residues. Germline V gene sequence: CDR1 GTSNPN, CDR2 SVGIG (reference sequence). V was cut by 2 bases and J by 2 bases, with 12 bases left in between. The CDR3 DNA follows: TGTGCCTGGAGTCTATGGACAGACAACACTGAAGCTTTCTTT. Amino acids: CAWSLWTDNTEAFF.

This chain joins TRBV20-1 and TRBJ2-7; D not certain. This CDR3 spans 14 amino acids. CDR1 and CDR2 from the germline V gene are DFQATT and SNEGSKA (reference sequence). V was clipped by 0 bases and J by 3 bases, with 12 bases between them. For the CDR3, the DNA is TGCAGTGCTAGAGATTCCAGCATAAACTACGAGCAGTACTTC. This sequence encodes CSARDSSINYEQYF.

This clonotype came up a few times. The chain uses TRBV29-1 and TRBJ1-2; TRBD1 is a possible D gene (5 bases). The CDR3 totals 14 residues. Trimming left V 4 bases short and J 4 bases short, with 16 bases between. The germline CDR1 and CDR2 sequences are SQVTM and ANQGSEA. CDR3 region: CSVVPVRETYGYTF. DNA of the CDR3: TGCAGCGTTGTACCAGTCAGGGAAACCTATGGCTACACCTTC.

This clonotype has just a few counts. The V and J genes are TRBV29-1 and TRBJ2-6, with TRBD1 as a possible D gene (6 bases). The germline V gene has CDR1 SQVTM and CDR2 ANQGSEA. The CDR3 loop spans 14 amino acids. V was trimmed by 6 bases and J by 0 bases, leaving 9 bases between them. CDR3 bases: TGCAGCGTGAGGGGGACCTCTGGGGCCAACGTCCTGACTTTC. Translating it yields CSVRGTSGANVLTF.

This clonotype has only a few counts. The V gene is TRBV15, the J gene TRBJ2-5, with 11 bases identical to TRBD2. Germline lookup yields CDR1 LNHNV and CDR2 YYDKDF (reference sequence). This CDR3 has 17 amino acids. V trimming: 0 bases; J trimming: 5 bases; junction bases outside the gene matches: 8. This CDR3 is CATSRDKGTSGGETQYF. The CDR3 nucleotides read TGTGCCACCAGCAGAGATAAAGGGACTAGCGGTGGGGAGACCCAGTACTTC.

CDR3 nucleotides: TGTGCCAGCAGCAACCCTCCGATAGCGGGAGGGCCCGGTGAGCAGTACTTC. Residues: CASSNPPIAGGPGEQYF. The chain is built from TRBV21-1 and TRBJ2-7; the table names TRBD2, a call not compared with the DNA. TRBV21-1 is labeled a pseudogene. The CDR3 extends over 17 amino acids.

The chain's CDR3 is CASSFRRGLYNEQFF. Here the CDR3 DNA reads TGCGCCAGCAGCTTCCGTAGGGGGCTGTACAATGAGCAGTTCTTC. This rearrangement joins TRBV5-1 to TRBJ2-1; 7 positions match TRBD1. Trimming removed 2 bases from V and 4 bases from J; junction bases left unmatched: 6. The CDR3 extends over 15 amino acids. The germline CDR1 and CDR2 sequences are SGHRS and YFSETQ.

This chain's CDR3 is CASSPDLAGGYEQYF. CDR3 DNA sequence: TGTGCCAGCAGCCCGGACCTAGCGGGAGGGTACGAGCAGTACTTC. The genes are TRBV4-2 and TRBJ2-7; 12 bases map to TRBD2. V gave up 4 bases and J gave up 4 bases; unmatched junction bases: 5. CDR1 LGHNA and CDR2 YNFKEQ come from the germline V gene. This CDR3 spans 15 amino acids.

The rearrangement joins TRBV5-1 to TRBJ2-7; D is ambiguous. CDR3 length equals 12 residues. The V end was cut by 4 bases, the J end by 1 base, with 6 bases between. The germline gives CDR1 SGHRS, CDR2 YFSETQ. In DNA form, the CDR3 reads TGCGCCAGCAGCAATGGTTCCTACGAGCAGTACTTC. It yields the protein CASSNGSYEQYF.

The chain recombines TRBV12-3 or TRBV12-4 with TRBJ2-5; no clear D. The germline V and J ends were trimmed by 8 bases and 5 bases, with 12 bases remaining between them. The CDR3 totals 12 residues. The CDR3 DNA reads as TGTGCCAGCCAACAGAGTTGGGAGACCCAGTACTTC. It yields the protein CASQQSWETQYF.

The chain links TRBV20-1 to TRBJ2-3; 9 nucleotides line up with TRBD2. Germline CDR1 DFQATT, CDR2 SNEGSKA (reference sequence). V lost 1 base and J lost 3; bases outside the gene matches: 14. CDR3 length equals 18 residues. The CDR3 sequence: CSARGGAGGPGRTDTQYF. In DNA form, the CDR3 reads TGCAGTGCTAGAGGAGGGGCGGGAGGGCCAGGGAGGACAGATACGCAGTATTTT.

This chain joins TRBV27 and TRBJ2-1; 10 bases are shared with TRBD1. The germline V gene has CDR1 MNHEY and CDR2 SMNVEV (reference sequence). The length of the CDR3 is 16 residues. With V trimmed by 4 bases and J by 6 bases, 9 bases remained unmatched. The CDR3 sequence: CASSSTGGGLGNEQFF. DNA for the CDR3: TGTGCCAGCAGTTCGACAGGGGGCGGGTTGGGCAATGAGCAGTTCTTC.

V usage is TRBV30 and J usage is TRBJ2-3; D gene uncertain. The germline V gene encodes CDR1 GTSNPN and CDR2 SVGIG (reference sequence). V was clipped by 1 base and J by 0 bases, with 8 bases between them. CDR3 size: 14 residues. CDR3 in amino acids: CAWSGYTSTDTQYF. In DNA form, the CDR3 reads TGTGCCTGGAGTGGGTATACTAGCACAGATACGCAGTATTTT.

J is TRBJ2-2 and V is TRBV20-1, with D tentatively TRBD1 or TRBD2 (5 bases each). Germline lookup yields CDR1 DFQATT and CDR2 SNEGSKA (reference sequence). V lost 5 bases, J lost 2 bases, and 12 bases lay in between. The CDR3 length is 14 residues. CDR3 in DNA: TGCAGTGCTTACCCGGGGCTAAACACCGGGGAGCTGTTTTTT. Encoded protein: CSAYPGLNTGELFF.

At least ten counts were recorded for this clonotype. The V gene is TRBV30, the J gene TRBJ2-7; 7 bases agree with TRBD2. The CDR3 runs to 14 residues. CDR1 is GTSNPN and CDR2 is SVGIG in the germline V gene (reference sequence). The trim removed 3 bases at V and 2 bases at J, leaving 7 bases unmatched. The CDR3 nucleotides read TGTGCCTGGAGACCCCAGCGGGATACCTACGAGCAGTACTTC. Translated: CAWRPQRDTYEQYF. Looking up the rest from reference TRBV30 and TRBJ2-7 gives the full variable domain: SQTIHQWPATLVQPVGSPLSLECTVEGTSNPNLYWYRQAAGRGLQLLFYSVGIGQISSEVPQNLSASRPQDRQFILSSKKLLLSDSGFYLCAWRPQRDTYEQYFGPGTRLTVT.

Only a few counts were recorded for this clonotype. This chain joins TRBV7-8 and TRBJ2-7, with D possibly matching TRBD2 (5 bases). Germline assignment: CDR1 SGHVS and CDR2 FQNEAQ. The CDR3 is 14 amino acids. Trimming shortened V by 5 bases and J by 1 base, and 12 bases separated the two germline ends. CDR3 protein: CASSKDSLSYEQYF. For the CDR3, the DNA is TGTGCCAGCAGCAAGGACTCGTTGTCCTACGAGCAGTACTTC.

This clonotype came up many times. V and J are TRBV20-1 and TRBJ1-5, with D uncertain. The CDR3 spans 17 residues. The V gene lost 0 bases and the J gene lost 7 bases, with 22 bases spanning the gap. Germline V gene data show CDR1 as DFQATT and CDR2 as SNEGSKA (reference sequence). This CDR3 is CSARESLGPVFAQPQHF. In DNA form, the CDR3 reads TGCAGTGCTAGAGAAAGCCTTGGCCCCGTTTTTGCCCAGCCCCAGCATTTT.

This clonotype was detected a few times. The chain uses TRBV12-3 or TRBV12-4 and TRBJ2-3; 9 nucleotides agree with TRBD2. The CDR3 sequence is 15 residues long. Losses at the gene ends were 4 bases for V and 4 bases for J; bases not matched to a gene: 6. CDR3 coding DNA: TGTGCCAGCAGTTCCCCGGGACTAGCATCAGATACGCAGTATTTT. This translates into CASSSPGLASDTQYF.

The genes are TRBV20-1 and TRBJ2-7; D call uncertain. Trimming shortened V by 3 bases and J by 9 bases, and 18 bases separated the two germline ends. This CDR3 is 13 amino acids long. Germline V CDR1 and CDR2: DFQATT, SNEGSKA (reference sequence). The CDR3 nucleotides read TGCAGTGCTAGGGCGCATCACAGAGACGTGCAGTACTTC. It specifies CSARAHHRDVQYF.

This clonotype was observed a few times. The V gene is TRBV10-3, the J gene TRBJ2-3; a weak D match, TRBD2 (6 bases). The CDR3 runs 12 residues. Germline V gene sequence: CDR1 ENHRY, CDR2 SYGVKD. The V and J ends lost 6 bases and 4 bases respectively, with 8 bases between them. The CDR3 region has the DNA TGTGCCATCAGCGGGAGTGCAGATACGCAGTATTTT. Translated, it gives CAISGSADTQYF.

This clonotype was seen only a few times. V usage is TRBV28 and J usage is TRBJ2-3; no definite D call. Germline V gene lookup returns CDR1 MDHEN and CDR2 SYDVKM. The V gene lost 3 bases and the J gene lost 1 base, with 11 bases spanning the gap. CDR3 size: 15 residues. The chain's CDR3 is CASSFPSGGTDTQYF. In DNA, the CDR3 is TGTGCCAGCAGTTTTCCCTCGGGCGGCACAGATACGCAGTATTTT.

The V and J genes are TRBV28 and TRBJ1-6; D not resolved. V dropped 2 bases and J dropped 7 bases, with 9 bases sitting between them. Germline CDR1 and CDR2: MDHEN and SYDVKM. This CDR3 is 14 amino acids long. The CDR3 coding sequence is TGTGCCAGCAGTTTAAGCGGTTCAAATTCACCCCTCCACTTT. Its protein is CASSLSGSNSPLHF.